The sequence of this T cell receptor (beta chain) was determined in a study of cytomegalovirus exposure and HLA in healthy donors. PCR was performed using 60 Vbeta and 13 Jbeta primers. The table came from immunoSEQ multiplex PCR; TCRdb's copy has only in-frame clones and leaves some out. This table has about 130,000 clones, approximately 81% appearing once. To note about this clone: Its antigen is still unknown.

V was pared by 1 base and J by 1 base, with 5 bases between. The CDR3 consists of 13 residues. From germline, CDR1 is MNHEY and CDR2 SMNVEV (reference sequence). Study findings and constraints: Later genetic work tied a missense DCLRE1C variant to beta-chain V and J trimming. The study designated roughly 150 TCR beta chains cytomegalovirus-associated. The study reported that TCR beta sequences accurately predicted HLA-A and HLA-B alleles in most subjects.

The clonotype was recovered from a male donor in good health and CMV-seronegative. The rearrangement uses TRBV27 and TRBJ2-7; D is unclear. The sample taken for sequencing was PBMCs. The chain's CDR3 is CASSLYRSYEQYF. Written as DNA, the CDR3 is TGTGCCAGCAGTTTATACAGATCCTACGAGCAGTACTTC.